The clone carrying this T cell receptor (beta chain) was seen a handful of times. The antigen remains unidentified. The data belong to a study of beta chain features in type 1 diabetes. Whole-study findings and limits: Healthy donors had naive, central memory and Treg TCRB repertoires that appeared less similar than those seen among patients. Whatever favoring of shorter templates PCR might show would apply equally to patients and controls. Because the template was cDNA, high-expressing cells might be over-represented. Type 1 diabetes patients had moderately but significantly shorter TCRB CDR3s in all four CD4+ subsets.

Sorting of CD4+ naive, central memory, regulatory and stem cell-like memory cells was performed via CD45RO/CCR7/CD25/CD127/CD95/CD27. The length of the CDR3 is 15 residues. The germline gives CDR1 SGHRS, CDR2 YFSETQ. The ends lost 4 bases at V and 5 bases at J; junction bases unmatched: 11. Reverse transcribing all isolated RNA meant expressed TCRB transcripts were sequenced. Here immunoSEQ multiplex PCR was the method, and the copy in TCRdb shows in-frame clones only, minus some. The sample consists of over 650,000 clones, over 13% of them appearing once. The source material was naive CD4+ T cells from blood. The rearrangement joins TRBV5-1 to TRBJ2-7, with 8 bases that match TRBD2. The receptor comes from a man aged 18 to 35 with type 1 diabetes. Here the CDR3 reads CASSQLQAGVHEQYF. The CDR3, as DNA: TGCGCCAGCAGCCAACTTCAAGCGGGAGTGCACGAGCAGTACTTC.